Shown below are 17 T cell receptor beta chains from a single sample sequenced in a study of PD-1 blockade in classical Hodgkin lymphoma (dated by TCRdb to the early 2020s). The time point label of this sample denotes: cycle 2 day 1 (C2D1) of nivolumab. Every trial patient had relapsed following autologous stem cell transplantation, and prior brentuximab vedotin exposure was what differed among cohorts A, B and C. Libraries were built with the immunoSEQ multiplex PCR assay. TCRdb took this table from immuneACCESS and kept in-frame rearrangements with V and J called. Such tables lack part of the clones; where checked against another copy, unresolved V genes explain under half of the gap, and the rest is unexplained. This sample is represented by roughly 61,000 clones; approximately 90% of them were singletons. The ten largest clones take up roughly a tenth of the sample. The sample here was peripheral blood mononuclear cells (PBMCs), taken before the second cycle of nivolumab. Receptors were obtained from a human donor with classical Hodgkin lymphoma.

The chain joins TRBV6-4 to TRBJ1-5; a possible D gene is TRBD1 (6 bases). The ends were cut back, 0 bases at V and 0 bases at J, with 18 bases in the middle. CDR1 MRHNA and CDR2 SNTAGT come from the germline V gene. The CDR3 sequence is 19 residues long. The CDR3 DNA reads as TGTGCCAGCAGTGACTCTGGGCCAGGGGCCAGTTATAGCAATCAGCCCCAGCATTTT. Its protein is CASSDSGPGASYSNQPQHF.

Details on this clone: Other DNA sequences in the same sample also yield this CDR3. The CDR3 nucleotides read TGTGCCAGCAGCGACAGGGACGGGAACACTGAAGCTTTCTTT. Translation: CASSDRDGNTEAFF. The chain carries TRBV2 and TRBJ1-1, with 7 bases that match TRBD1. Germline V gene sequence: CDR1 SNHLY, CDR2 FYNNEI. The junction had 5 bases not matched to a gene; V was cut back by 6 bases and J by 1 base. This CDR3 region has 14 residues.

This clone came up once. The chain links TRBV2 to TRBJ2-1; possible D gene TRBD2, 7 bases. The CDR3 spans 16 residues. From germline, CDR1 is SNHLY and CDR2 FYNNEI. The ends were cut back, 6 bases at V and 3 bases at J, with 18 bases in the middle. CDR3 loop: CASSQMGGQVYNEQFF. The CDR3 DNA follows: TGTGCCAGCAGCCAAATGGGGGGGCAAGTCTACAATGAGCAGTTCTTC.

The rearrangement links TRBV7-6 to TRBJ2-7, with D possibly TRBD2 on 6 matching bases. V gave up 2 bases and J gave up 1 base, with 12 bases separating them. CDR1 and CDR2 from the germline V gene are SGHVS and FNYEAQ. The CDR3 contains 15 residues. CDR3 bases: TGTGCCAGCAGCTTATCGATCGGGAGTTCCTACGAGCAGTACTTC. Amino acids: CASSLSIGSSYEQYF.

The V call is TRBV2, the J call TRBJ1-4, with 12 bases that match TRBD1. V trimming: 6 bases; J trimming: 4 bases; junction bases outside the gene matches: 6. CDR1 and CDR2 (germline): SNHLY, FYNNEI. This CDR3 comprises 16 residues. CDR3 region: CASRGTGGLNNEKLFF. The CDR3 DNA sequence: TGTGCCAGCAGGGGGACAGGGGGCTTGAATAATGAAAAACTGTTTTTT.

The chain has TRBV4-2 and TRBJ1-2; the match to TRBD1 covers 7 bases. CDR1 LGHNA and CDR2 YNFKEQ come from the germline V gene. The CDR3 length is 15 residues. Germline trimming cut 1 base from V and 8 bases from J; bases unmatched to any gene: 10. This CDR3 reads CASSQGLDRVKGYTF. The DNA of the CDR3 is TGTGCCAGCAGCCAAGGGCTAGACAGGGTAAAGGGCTACACCTTC.

The V and J genes are TRBV15 and TRBJ1-1; TRBD1 aligns across 10 bases. V shed 2 bases and J 11 bases; nucleotides not matched to a gene: 5. Germline V gene data show CDR1 as LNHNV and CDR2 as YYDKDF (reference sequence). The CDR3 consists of 13 residues. CDR3 nucleotides: TGTGCCACCAGCAGATTACAGGGACAGGGGGCTTTCTTT. Residues: CATSRLQGQGAFF.

This clone is classed as large (0.1 to 1%). The same CDR3 can be traced to other DNA sequences in this sample. In DNA, the CDR3 is TGTGCCAGCAGCCAAGTTTCGGGACTAGCGGGTTACGAGCAGTACTTC. This encodes CASSQVSGLAGYEQYF. The rearrangement uses TRBV4-2 and TRBJ2-7; the match to TRBD2 covers 12 bases. Per the germline V gene, CDR1 is LGHNA and CDR2 is YNFKEQ. Trimming cost V 1 base and J 4 bases; bases outside gene matches: 5. The CDR3 totals 16 residues.

J is TRBJ2-7 and V is TRBV25-1; TRBD2 matches at 9 bases. The CDR3 loop spans 16 amino acids. Germline V gives CDR1 MGHDK, CDR2 SYGVNS. V lost 5 bases to trimming and J lost 6 bases; unmatched junction nucleotides: 14. This chain's CDR3 is CASSPRVAGAAGEQYF. CDR3 DNA: TGTGCCAGCAGTCCCCGGGTAGCGGGAGCGGCTGGCGAGCAGTACTTC.

The chain has TRBV4-3 and TRBJ2-5, with D possibly matching TRBD2 (5 bases). This CDR3 has 15 residues. Trimming took off 1 base at V and 5 bases at J, with 14 bases between the two ends. The germline CDR1 and CDR2 sequences are LGHNA and YSLEER. The CDR3 spells CASSQGTAELETQYF. The CDR3 nucleotides are TGCGCCAGCAGCCAAGGGACTGCCGAGTTGGAGACCCAGTACTTC.

V gene TRBV28 combines with J gene TRBJ2-5; TRBD2 is a possible D gene (6 bases). The J call may be incorrect, as the DNA end agrees better with TRBJ2-7. The CDR3 sequence is 15 residues long. Germline V gene lookup returns CDR1 MDHEN and CDR2 SYDVKM. CDR3 protein: CASSFRRELLDEQYF. The CDR3 region has the DNA TGTGCCAGCAGTTTCAGGCGGGAACTCCTTGACGAGCAGTACTTC.

This clone was seen only a few times. This chain uses TRBV6-4 with TRBJ1-2; D gene uncertain. V gave up 8 bases and J gave up 4 bases, with 17 bases separating them. CDR3 size: 14 residues. Germline lookup yields CDR1 MRHNA and CDR2 SNTAGT. DNA of the CDR3: TGTGCCAGCTTAGGATACCCAAGCGCCTATGGCTACACCTTC. Encoded protein: CASLGYPSAYGYTF.

The chain is built from TRBV4-1 and TRBJ2-5; D unclear. Trimming took off 4 bases at V and 4 bases at J, with 22 bases between the two ends. CDR3 size: 17 residues. Germline V gene data show CDR1 as MGHRA and CDR2 as YSYEKL. CDR3: CASSPRTRRALAETQYF. The CDR3 DNA reads as TGCGCCAGCAGCCCTCGGACCAGAAGGGCACTGGCAGAGACCCAGTACTTC.

This rearrangement joins TRBV15 to TRBJ2-5; 7 bases match TRBD2. The CDR3 runs to 15 residues. The junction had 7 bases not matched to a gene; V was cut back by 5 bases and J by 1 base. Germline V gene sequence: CDR1 LNHNV, CDR2 YYDKDF (reference sequence). Here the CDR3 DNA reads TGTGCCACCAGCGGCCCCACGGGGGGCCAAGAGACCCAGTACTTC. Translating it yields CATSGPTGGQETQYF.

CDR3 residues: CASSLRTVNTEAFF. CDR3 sequence (DNA): TGCGCCAGCAGTTTACGGACAGTGAACACTGAAGCTTTCTTT. This chain joins TRBV5-1 and TRBJ1-1; D perhaps matches TRBD1 (6 bases). V lost 5 bases and J lost 0, with 11 bases in between. The CDR3 extends over 14 amino acids. Germline CDR1 and CDR2: SGHRS and YFSETQ.

This clone was recorded once. This chain links TRBV30 with TRBJ2-5, with D maybe TRBD2 (5 bases). From germline, CDR1 is GTSNPN and CDR2 SVGIG (reference sequence). V lost 5 bases and J lost 5, with 18 bases in between. The length of the CDR3 is 14 residues. The CDR3 DNA reads as TGTGCCTGGGGTTCCGAGTCCCGAGGGGAGACCCAGTACTTC. This encodes CAWGSESRGETQYF.

The chain is built from TRBV7-2 and TRBJ2-2, with D maybe TRBD2 (6 bases). From germline, CDR1 is SGHTA and CDR2 FQGNSA. Trimming took off 5 bases at V and 4 bases at J, with 14 bases between the two ends. CDR3 length: 15 residues. The CDR3 DNA reads as TGTGCCAGCAGCCCGAGGCGGGAAATCACCGGGGAGCTGTTTTTT. Translated: CASSPRREITGELFF.